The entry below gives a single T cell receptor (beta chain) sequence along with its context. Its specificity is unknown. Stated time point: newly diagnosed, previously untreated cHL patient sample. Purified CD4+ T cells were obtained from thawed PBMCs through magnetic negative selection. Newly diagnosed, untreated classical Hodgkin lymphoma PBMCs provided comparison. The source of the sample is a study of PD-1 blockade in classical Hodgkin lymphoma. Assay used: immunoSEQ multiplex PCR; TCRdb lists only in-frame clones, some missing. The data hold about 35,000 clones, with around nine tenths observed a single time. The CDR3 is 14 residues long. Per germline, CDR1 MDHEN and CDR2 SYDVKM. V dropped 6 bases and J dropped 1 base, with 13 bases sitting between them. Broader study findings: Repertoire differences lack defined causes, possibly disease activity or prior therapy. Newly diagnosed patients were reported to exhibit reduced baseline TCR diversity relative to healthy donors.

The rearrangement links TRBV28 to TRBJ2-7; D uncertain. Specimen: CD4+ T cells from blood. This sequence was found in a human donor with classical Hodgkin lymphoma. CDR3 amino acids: CASSQGYSSYEQYF. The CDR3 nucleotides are TGTGCCAGCAGCCAAGGCTATTCATCCTACGAGCAGTACTTC.